This T cell receptor (beta chain) emerged from a study of control samples from healthy donors and cancer patients. Sequencing used immunoSEQ multiplex PCR; TCRdb keeps in-frame clones, though not all of them. The table includes 260,000 or so clones, 82% detected once. CDR3 length: 13 residues. Trimming took off 3 bases at V and 2 bases at J, with 7 bases between the two ends. Looked up from germline, CDR1 is SGHTA and CDR2 is FQGTGA. Sequences were obtained from PBMCs. The TCR comes from a woman in her sixties with lung cancer. The chain uses TRBV7-3 and TRBJ1-1; possible D gene TRBD1, 5 bases. As DNA, the CDR3 is TGTGCCAGCAGCTTCGACAGTAACACTGAAGCTTTCTTT. This gives the protein CASSFDSNTEAFF. Supplemented by reference TRBV7-3 and TRBJ1-1, the full variable domain reads GAGVSQTPSNKVTEKGKYVELRCDPISGHTALYWYRQSLGQGPEFLIYFQGTGAADDSGLPNDRFFAVRPEGSVSTLKIQRTERGDSAVYLCASSFDSNTEAFFGQGTRLTVV.